Listed here are 26 T cell receptor beta chains from one sample, sequenced in a study of blood T cell repertoires in COVID-19. The protocol was immunoSEQ multiplex PCR, while the TCRdb copy is restricted to in-frame clones and leaves out a portion. Here the sample spans 35,000 to 55,000 clones, 70% to 85% being singletons. Sequenced sample: peripheral blood. Source of these receptors: a human donor in a cohort sampled during active COVID-19.

The chain employs TRBV6-2 or TRBV6-3 and TRBJ1-2; D is uncertain. Per germline, CDR1 MNHEY and CDR2 SVGEGT. V lost 0 bases and J lost 3, with 5 bases in between. The CDR3 length is 13 residues. CDR3 sequence (DNA): TGTGCCAGCAGTTACTCCGGGGACTATGGCTACACCTTC. Its translation: CASSYSGDYGYTF.

Written as DNA, the CDR3 is TGCAGCGTCCTGACAGGGGCGTACGAGCAGTACTTC. It yields the protein CSVLTGAYEQYF. This chain uses TRBV29-1 with TRBJ2-7, with 8 bases that match TRBD1. Germline CDR1 SQVTM, CDR2 ANQGSEA. There are 12 residues in the CDR3. The V and J ends lost 6 bases and 4 bases, in that order; junction bases with no gene match: 5.

The V gene is TRBV7-8, the J gene TRBJ2-5; a weak D match, TRBD1 (5 bases). Trimming removed 2 bases at V and 0 bases at J, with 10 bases between. The CDR3 has 15 amino acids. Germline values: CDR1 SGHVS, CDR2 FQNEAQ. The CDR3 DNA sequence: TGTGCCAGCAGCTTACGACAGTATGACCAAGAGACCCAGTACTTC. Translation gives CASSLRQYDQETQYF.

The genes are TRBV3-1 (or the pseudogene TRBV3-2) and TRBJ1-2; D is undetermined. V lost 4 bases, J lost 0 bases, and 9 bases lay in between. The length of the CDR3 is 14 residues. Germline V CDR1 and CDR2: LGHDT, YNNKEL (reference sequence). Here the CDR3 DNA reads TGTGCCAGCAGCCCCCCAGGATCTAACTATGGCTACACCTTC. Translating gives CASSPPGSNYGYTF.

V usage is TRBV7-8 and J usage is TRBJ2-7; TRBD2 might be the D (6 bases). CDR1 and CDR2 from the germline V gene are SGHVS and FQNEAQ. The CDR3 length is 13 residues. V shed 5 bases and J shed 3 bases, with 11 bases lying between them. The CDR3 loop is CASSRTGGYEQYF. The CDR3 nucleotides are TGTGCCAGCAGCCGAACCGGGGGCTACGAGCAGTACTTC.

V usage is TRBV2 and J usage is TRBJ1-1; 7 bases match TRBD1. The germline gives CDR1 SNHLY, CDR2 FYNNEI. V lost 8 bases, J lost 5 bases, and 11 bases stayed unmatched. The CDR3 sequence is 14 residues long. The CDR3 loop is CASSSDRAETEAFF. The CDR3 nucleotides are TGTGCCAGCTCCTCCGACAGGGCAGAGACTGAAGCTTTCTTT.

V is TRBV2 and J is TRBJ2-6, with D tentatively TRBD2 (6 bases). V lost 4 bases, J lost 3 bases, and 16 bases lay in between. In germline, CDR1 is SNHLY, CDR2 FYNNEI. The CDR3 is 17 residues long. For the CDR3, the DNA is TGTGCCAGCAGTGGCCCCCGGGTGGGAGGTGGGGCCAACGTCCTGACTTTC. Its protein is CASSGPRVGGGANVLTF.

The chain is built from TRBV18 and TRBJ2-5; D uncertain. The germline gives CDR1 KGHSH, CDR2 LQKENI. The CDR3 totals 12 residues. V lost 3 bases and J 6 bases, leaving 8 bases between the germline ends. CDR3 sequence: CASSPDWKTQYF. CDR3 in DNA: TGTGCCAGCTCACCCGACTGGAAGACCCAGTACTTC.

The genes are TRBV3-1 (or the pseudogene TRBV3-2) and TRBJ1-1, with D perhaps matching TRBD1 (5 bases). The ends were cut back, 1 base at V and 6 bases at J, with 15 bases in the middle. Germline V gene data show CDR1 as LGHDT and CDR2 as YNNKEL (reference sequence). CDR3 size: 15 residues. CDR3 protein: CASSQGVWRGPEAFF. The CDR3 DNA is TGTGCCAGCAGCCAAGGCGTGTGGAGGGGCCCTGAAGCTTTCTTT.

The V gene is TRBV6-2 or TRBV6-3, the J gene TRBJ2-1; D not certain. Germline loops: CDR1 MNHEY, CDR2 SVGEGT. The CDR3 contains 13 residues. With 4 bases removed from V and 3 bases from J, the gap between germline ends came to 7 bases. The CDR3: CASSSPNYNEQFF. The CDR3 coding sequence is TGTGCCAGCAGTTCCCCTAACTACAATGAGCAGTTCTTC.

The rearrangement joins TRBV11-2 to TRBJ2-4; tentatively, D is TRBD2 (7 bases). CDR3 size: 13 residues. Trimming shortened V by 1 base and J by 7 bases, and 8 bases separated the two germline ends. The germline gives CDR1 SGHAT, CDR2 FQNNGV. DNA of the CDR3: TGTGCCAGCAGCTTAGGGGGGGGCAACATTCAGTACTTC. Translated: CASSLGGGNIQYF.

The chain couples TRBV30 to TRBJ1-2, with D hard to call. This CDR3 comprises 14 residues. The germline gives CDR1 GTSNPN, CDR2 SVGIG (reference sequence). V lost 4 bases to trimming and J lost 4 bases, with 16 bases between them. In DNA form, the CDR3 reads TGTGCCTGGACCAACTACCCGAGCCTCTATGGCTACACCTTC. Its protein is CAWTNYPSLYGYTF.

This clone occurred once. The gene calls are TRBV2 and TRBJ2-1, with D unclear. V dropped 3 bases and J dropped 0 bases, with 6 bases sitting between them. From germline, CDR1 is SNHLY and CDR2 FYNNEI. The CDR3 consists of 14 residues. The CDR3 DNA follows: TGTGCCAGCAGTGATACGAGCTCCTACAATGAGCAGTTCTTC. Encoded protein: CASSDTSSYNEQFF.

The genes are TRBV3-1 (or the pseudogene TRBV3-2) and TRBJ1-5, with 10 bases lining up with TRBD1. Per the germline V gene, CDR1 is LGHDT and CDR2 is YNNKEL (reference sequence). The V segment lost 1 base and the J segment 2 bases; nucleotides outside the gene matches: 2. The CDR3 runs to 16 residues. The CDR3 spells CASSQAGTGGNQPQHF. In DNA, the CDR3 is TGTGCCAGCAGCCAAGCCGGGACAGGGGGCAATCAGCCCCAGCATTTT.

The CDR3 region is CASSSRSSYEQYF. The CDR3 nucleotides are TGTGCCAGCAGTTCCCGTAGCTCCTACGAGCAGTACTTC. The chain combines TRBV12-3 or TRBV12-4 with TRBJ2-7; the D is unclear. V was shortened by 4 bases and J by 0 bases, with 7 bases between the two germline ends. This CDR3 contains 13 residues.

The V and J genes are TRBV5-5 and TRBJ2-1, with 7 positions matching TRBD2. Trimming removed 2 bases from V and 4 bases from J; junction bases left unmatched: 6. The CDR3 consists of 15 residues. In germline, CDR1 is SGHKS, CDR2 YYEKEE (reference sequence). DNA for the CDR3: TGTGCCAGCAGCTTAGGGCTAGCGGCATACAATGAGCAGTTCTTC. This gives the protein CASSLGLAAYNEQFF.

This chain uses TRBV10-3 with TRBJ1-1, with TRBD1 matching 9 bases. V lost 6 bases and J lost 5; bases outside the gene matches: 10. The V gene's germline CDR1 is ENHRY and CDR2 SYGVKD. CDR3 size: 15 residues. The DNA for the CDR3 is TGTGCCATCAGCGGTCCCGGGACAGGGAGGACTGAAGCTTTCTTT. Its translation is CAISGPGTGRTEAFF.

The rearrangement links TRBV7-6 to TRBJ1-3; D might be TRBD1 (5 bases). Looked up from germline, CDR1 is SGHVS and CDR2 is FNYEAQ. V lost 2 bases and J 3 bases, leaving 20 bases between the germline ends. The CDR3 is 18 residues long. The DNA of the CDR3 is TGTGCCAGCAGCTTAAGGTCCCTGGGGGGATTGCATGGAAACACCATATATTTT. It translates to CASSLRSLGGLHGNTIYF.

The chain combines TRBV5-8 with TRBJ1-2, with TRBD1 as a possible D gene (5 bases). V was clipped by 6 bases and J by 1 base, with 16 bases between them. CDR1 and CDR2 from the germline V gene are SGHTS and YDEGEE. The CDR3 is 15 amino acids. The CDR3 nucleotides are TGTGCCAGCACGACCACGGCAGGGCTTAACTATGGCTACACCTTC. It specifies CASTTTAGLNYGYTF. Looking up the rest from reference TRBV5-8 and TRBJ1-2 gives the full variable domain: EAGVTQSPTHLIKTRGQQATLRCSPISGHTSVYWYQQALGLGLQFLLWYDEGEERNRGNFPPRFSGRQFPNYSSELNVNALELEDSALYLCASTTTAGLNYGYTFGSGTRLTVV.

This clone was seen only once. This chain links TRBV28 with TRBJ2-5, with 12 bases matching TRBD1. Trimming removed 6 bases from V and 4 bases from J; junction bases left unmatched: 9. Germline assignment: CDR1 MDHEN and CDR2 SYDVKM. CDR3 length: 16 residues. CDR3 sequence: CASRSGTGGVRETQYF. The CDR3 DNA reads as TGTGCCAGCAGGTCCGGGACAGGGGGCGTCAGAGAGACCCAGTACTTC.

The rearrangement links TRBV19 to TRBJ1-2; 7 bases line up with TRBD1. The J segment lost 5 bases and the V segment lost 3 bases, leaving 9 bases of the junction unmatched. This CDR3 has 15 amino acids. Per the germline V gene, CDR1 is LNHDA and CDR2 is SQIVND (reference sequence). CDR3 sequence (DNA): TGTGCCAGTAGTATTCTGCAGGGGGGTTCGTATGGCTACACCTTC. Protein product: CASSILQGGSYGYTF. The variable domain in full, completed from reference TRBV19 and TRBJ1-2, reads DGGITQSPKYLFRKEGQNVTLSCEQNLNHDAMYWYRQDPGQGLRLIYYSQIVNDFQKGDIAEGYSVSREKKESFPLTVTSAQKNPTAFYLCASSILQGGSYGYTFGSGTRLTVV.

The chain employs TRBV3-1 (or the pseudogene TRBV3-2) and TRBJ2-7; 9 nucleotides line up with TRBD2. The V segment lost 4 bases and the J segment 5 bases; nucleotides outside the gene matches: 9. Germline V gene data show CDR1 as LGHDT and CDR2 as YNNKEL (reference sequence). This CDR3 contains 15 residues. CDR3 bases: TGTGCCAGCAGCCGCCGGGCTAGCGGGGCGAACGAGCAGTACTTC. This sequence encodes CASSRRASGANEQYF.

The V and J genes are TRBV19 and TRBJ2-3; D gene unclear. Trimming pared 5 bases from V and 2 bases from J, leaving 14 bases between. Germline lookup yields CDR1 LNHDA and CDR2 SQIVND (reference sequence). CDR3 length equals 15 residues. DNA for the CDR3: TGTGCCAGTAGTCTCCGTCTGTCTATCACAGATACGCAGTATTTT. Protein product: CASSLRLSITDTQYF. The whole variable domain, filled in from reference TRBV19 and TRBJ2-3, reads DGGITQSPKYLFRKEGQNVTLSCEQNLNHDAMYWYRQDPGQGLRLIYYSQIVNDFQKGDIAEGYSVSREKKESFPLTVTSAQKNPTAFYLCASSLRLSITDTQYFGPGTRLTVL.

The chain is built from TRBV28 and TRBJ1-5, with D perhaps matching TRBD1 (5 bases). There are 13 residues in the CDR3. The germline CDR1 and CDR2 sequences are MDHEN and SYDVKM. V lost 10 bases and J 7 bases, leaving 17 bases between the germline ends. The CDR3 nucleotides read TGTGCCACGACCCGGGGGGGGTTACAGCCCCAGCATTTT. The encoded protein is CATTRGGLQPQHF.

V and J are TRBV5-1 and TRBJ2-5; perhaps TRBD2 as D (5 bases). V lost 1 base and J 5 bases, leaving 18 bases between the germline ends. Per the germline V gene, CDR1 is SGHRS and CDR2 is YFSETQ. This CDR3 spans 16 amino acids. The CDR3 DNA follows: TGCGCCAGCAGCTTGACTAGGAGCGCCTCTGGGGAGACCCAGTACTTC. Translated: CASSLTRSASGETQYF.

The V gene is TRBV6-5, the J gene TRBJ2-7; no definite D call. The CDR3 is 12 amino acids. V gave up 7 bases and J gave up 3 bases, with 10 bases separating them. CDR1 and CDR2 (germline): MNHEY, SVGAGI. This chain's CDR3 is CASKEQSYEQYF. The CDR3 DNA reads TGTGCCAGCAAGGAACAGAGCTACGAGCAGTACTTC.